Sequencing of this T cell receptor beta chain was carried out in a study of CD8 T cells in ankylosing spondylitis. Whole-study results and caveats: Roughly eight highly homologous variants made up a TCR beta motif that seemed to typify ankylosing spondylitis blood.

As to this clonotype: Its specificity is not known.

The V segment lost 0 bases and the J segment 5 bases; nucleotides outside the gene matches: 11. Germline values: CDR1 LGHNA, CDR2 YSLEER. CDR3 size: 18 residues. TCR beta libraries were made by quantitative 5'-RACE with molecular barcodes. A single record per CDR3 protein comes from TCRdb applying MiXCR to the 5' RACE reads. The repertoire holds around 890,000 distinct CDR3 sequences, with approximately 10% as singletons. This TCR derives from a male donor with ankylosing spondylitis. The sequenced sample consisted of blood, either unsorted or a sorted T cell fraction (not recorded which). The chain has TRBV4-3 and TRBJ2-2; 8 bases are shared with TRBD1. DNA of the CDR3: TGCGCCAGCAGCCAAGATTTAACAGGGGGTTTGAGGACCGGGGAGCTGTTTTTT. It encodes CASSQDLTGGLRTGELFF.